The 9 T cell receptor beta chains below were found in one sample sequenced in a study of identical twins. MiXCR was run by TCRdb on the 5' RACE reads, yielding one entry per CDR3 protein. The data show about 700,000 distinct CDR3 sequences, around 8.3% seen once. These data were also filed under a second study, of yellow fever vaccine responses in identical twins.

Sequencing used PBMCs. The receptors derive from a woman aged 18-29 years in good health.

This clonotype turned up a few times. The V and J genes are TRBV27 and TRBJ2-5; possible D gene TRBD2, 5 bases. Germline CDR1 and CDR2: MNHEY and SMNVEV (reference sequence). This CDR3 is built from 15 residues. V gave up 2 bases and J gave up 4 bases, with 14 bases separating them. The CDR3 DNA follows: TGTGCCAGCAGTTTAGTGCTAGCTGGACGAGAGACCCAGTACTTC. Its translation: CASSLVLAGRETQYF.

This clonotype has ten or more counts. The chain recombines TRBV3-1 with TRBJ2-3; the D gene is possibly TRBD2 (5 bases). V lost 7 bases and J lost 1, with 15 bases in between. There are 15 residues in the CDR3. Germline assignment: CDR1 LGHDT and CDR2 YNNKEL (reference sequence). This chain's CDR3 is CASTHRDRRTDTQYF. The DNA for the CDR3 is TGTGCCAGCACCCACCGGGATCGCCGCACAGATACGCAGTATTTT.

The table lists this clonotype with a few counts. This rearrangement joins TRBV6-2 or TRBV6-3 to TRBJ2-3, with TRBD1 matching 8 bases. The CDR3 sequence is 15 residues long. The ends lost 4 bases at V and 4 bases at J; junction bases unmatched: 7. Germline CDR1 is MNHEY and CDR2 is SVGEGT. The CDR3 DNA reads as TGTGCCAGCAGTTGGACAGGGTTCAGCGCAGATACGCAGTATTTT. Translating it yields CASSWTGFSADTQYF.

J is TRBJ2-5 and V is TRBV6-1, with 10 bases that match TRBD2. The CDR3 is 16 amino acids. Unmatched junction bases numbered 10, after V lost 6 bases and J lost 3 bases. From germline, CDR1 is MNHNS and CDR2 SASEGT. The CDR3 DNA follows: TGTGCCAGCAGAAGTGGGACTAGCGAGGTCGAAGAGACCCAGTACTTC. Amino acids: CASRSGTSEVEETQYF.

This clonotype was counted ten times or more. Germline and junction disagree at one end, which may indicate a read error. This chain links TRBV7-3 with TRBJ2-2, with D tentatively TRBD1 (6 bases). Looked up from germline, CDR1 is SGHTA and CDR2 is FQGTGA. The CDR3 sequence is 13 residues long. CDR3: CASRGENTGELFF. CDR3 nucleotide sequence: TGTGCTAGCAGGGGAGAGAACACCGGGGAGCTGTTTTTT.

The chain couples TRBV7-8 to TRBJ2-3, with 13 bases aligning to TRBD2. Germline-derived CDR1 and CDR2 are SGHVS and FQNEAQ. This CDR3 has 16 amino acids. Trimming removed 4 bases from V and 4 bases from J; junction bases left unmatched: 5. Here the CDR3 DNA reads TGTGCCAGCAGCTCCCGGACTAGCGGGGGACCAGATACGCAGTATTTT. Protein: CASSSRTSGGPDTQYF.

There are many counts of this clonotype. This rearrangement joins TRBV29-1 to TRBJ2-1; TRBD1 is a possible D gene (5 bases). Per the germline V gene, CDR1 is SQVTM and CDR2 is ANQGSEA. Trimming pared 4 bases from V and 6 bases from J, leaving 7 bases between. The CDR3 is made up of 11 amino acids. The CDR3 spells CSVVGVNEQFF. The CDR3 DNA reads as TGCAGCGTTGTAGGGGTCAATGAGCAGTTCTTC.

This clonotype was seen more than once but under ten times. This chain connects TRBV3-1 to TRBJ2-1; TRBD2 might be the D (5 bases). The V gene's germline CDR1 is LGHDT and CDR2 YNNKEL (reference sequence). This CDR3 is built from 15 residues. The ends were cut back, 0 bases at V and 7 bases at J, with 13 bases in the middle. CDR3 in DNA: TGTGCCAGCAGCCAAGAGGCGTTTAGGGAGAATGAGCAGTTCTTC. It is translated as CASSQEAFRENEQFF.

This clonotype was detected a few times. The chain employs TRBV5-4 and TRBJ2-2; TRBD1 matches 8 bases. With V trimmed by 1 base and J by 5 bases, 16 bases remained unmatched. Looked up from germline, CDR1 is SGHNT and CDR2 is YYREEE (reference sequence). The CDR3 totals 19 residues. The CDR3 DNA is TGTGCCAGCAGCTTGCGCCCCCTCCGGACAGGGATTTTGACCGGGGAGCTGTTTTTT. Encoded protein: CASSLRPLRTGILTGELFF.